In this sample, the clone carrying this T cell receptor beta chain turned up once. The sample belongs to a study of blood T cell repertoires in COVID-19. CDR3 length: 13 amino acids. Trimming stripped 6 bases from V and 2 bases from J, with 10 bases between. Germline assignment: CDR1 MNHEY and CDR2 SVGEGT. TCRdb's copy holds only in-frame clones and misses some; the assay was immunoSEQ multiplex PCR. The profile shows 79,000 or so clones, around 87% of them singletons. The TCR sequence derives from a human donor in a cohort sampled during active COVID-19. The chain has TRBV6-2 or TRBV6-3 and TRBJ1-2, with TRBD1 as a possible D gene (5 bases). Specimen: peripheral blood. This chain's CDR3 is CASSQQENYGYTF. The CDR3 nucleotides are TGTGCCAGCAGCCAACAGGAAAACTATGGCTACACCTTC.